Sequencing of this TCR beta chain was carried out in a study of blood T cell repertoires in COVID-19. Generated by immunoSEQ multiplex PCR, the TCRdb table keeps only in-frame clones and is missing some. The sample contains some 670,000 clones, around 90% of which appear only once. V lost 3 bases and J 3 bases, leaving 18 bases between the germline ends. Germline V gene sequence: CDR1 SGDLS, CDR2 YYNGEE. CDR3 length: 16 amino acids. The sequence derives from a woman aged 18-29 years with acute or convalescent COVID-19. The genes are TRBV9 and TRBJ1-2; tentatively, D is TRBD1 (6 bases). Source material: peripheral blood. The CDR3, as DNA: TGTGCCAGCAGCGGGAGTGTGATAGGGGGGGACTATGGCTACACCTTC. Amino acid sequence: CASSGSVIGGDYGYTF.